These 5 T cell receptor beta chains came from one sample sequenced in a study of blood T cell repertoires in COVID-19. The protocol was immunoSEQ multiplex PCR, while the TCRdb copy is restricted to in-frame clones and leaves out a portion. Of about 260,000 clones detected, approximately 87% appear once; the ten largest clones hold about 1.6%. Sequenced material: peripheral blood. All receptors come from a woman in her thirties or forties who had recovered from COVID-19.

This chain joins TRBV5-1 and TRBJ1-6; D remains ambiguous. CDR3 size: 15 residues. Per the germline V gene, CDR1 is SGHRS and CDR2 is YFSETQ. Trimming took off 0 bases at V and 6 bases at J, with 10 bases between the two ends. The CDR3 spells CASSLVGGLNSPLHF. In nucleotides, the CDR3 is TGCGCCAGCAGCTTGGTGGGTGGGCTTAATTCACCCCTCCACTTT.

V is TRBV5-5 and J is TRBJ1-2; no clear D. This CDR3 is 14 amino acids long. V lost 0 bases and J lost 2, with 8 bases in between. Germline V CDR1 and CDR2: SGHKS, YYEKEE (reference sequence). This CDR3 reads CASSLGQANYGYTF. Here the CDR3 DNA reads TGTGCCAGCAGCTTGGGGCAGGCGAACTATGGCTACACCTTC.

In its sample, this clone was seen once. The chain recombines TRBV19 with TRBJ2-7; 9 nucleotides agree with TRBD1. This CDR3 region has 14 residues. J gave up 2 bases and V 4 bases, and 3 bases lay outside the gene matches. Germline values: CDR1 LNHDA, CDR2 SQIVND (reference sequence). CDR3 nucleotide sequence: TGTGCCAGTAGTACACAGGGGGCTACCTACGAGCAGTACTTC. Protein sequence: CASSTQGATYEQYF.

In DNA form, the CDR3 reads TGTGCCAGCATGGAACAGGCCCTCTACAATGAGCAGTTCTTC. Amino acid sequence: CASMEQALYNEQFF. V is TRBV6-5 and J is TRBJ2-1; D is perhaps TRBD1 (5 bases). Trimming left V 7 bases short and J 3 bases short, with 13 bases between. The CDR3 sequence is 14 residues long. Per the germline V gene, CDR1 is MNHEY and CDR2 is SVGAGI.

The chain is built from TRBV10-3 and TRBJ2-1; 7 bases map to TRBD2. Germline V gene lookup returns CDR1 ENHRY and CDR2 SYGVKD. Trimming took 6 bases from V and 4 from J; bases not matched to a gene: 9. The CDR3 runs 15 residues. Here the CDR3 reads CAIRGSSGGYNEQFF. The CDR3 DNA is TGTGCCATCAGGGGATCTAGCGGCGGGTACAATGAGCAGTTCTTC.